The source of this T cell receptor beta chain is a study of human T cells and chemical hapten exposure. TCRdb processed the RACE reads anew with MiXCR; each CDR3 protein has one entry. This sample has roughly 82,000 distinct CDR3 sequences, with roughly 12% found just once. This CDR3 is 16 amino acids long. V was pared by 5 bases and J by 2 bases, with 8 bases of the junction left unmatched. Germline CDR1 SGHTA, CDR2 FQGNSA. The study's findings and limits: With regard to DPC sensitization, TCRs above 1 in 1000 frequency did not change.

Time point indicated: patch test 1, 2 weeks after DPC sensitization. This sample's treatment: therapeutic diphenylcyclopropenone sensitization with weekly scalp DPC. This clonotype has only a few counts. What it binds is unknown. This specimen was whole blood, taken in connection with sensitization to the hapten diphenylcyclopropenone (DPC). V gene TRBV7-2 combines with J gene TRBJ2-3, with TRBD1 matching over 9 bases. The sequence came from an older woman with alopecia areata. Some clones in this sample may be carry-over from other donors' samples. This CDR3 reads CASSANRDRATDTQYF. The CDR3, as DNA: TGTGCCAGCAGCGCCAACCGGGACAGGGCCACAGATACGCAGTATTTT. The full variable domain, in which reference TRBV7-2 and TRBJ2-3 provide the parts outside the CDR3, is GAGVSQSPSNKVTEKGKDVELRCDPISGHTALYWYRQSLGQGLEFLIYFQGNSAPDKSGLPSDRFSAERTGGSVSTLTIQRTQQEDSAVYLCASSANRDRATDTQYFGPGTRLTVL.